The 4 T cell receptor beta chains reported below all come from one sample, sequenced in a study of identical twins. MiXCR, applied by TCRdb to the 5' RACE reads, yields one record per CDR3 protein. Among 1.5 million to 2 million distinct CDR3 sequences listed, around 33% were seen once. Sequencing was done on a sample of cord blood. These receptors were taken from a newborn girl in good health.

This chain uses TRBV7-2 with TRBJ2-7; a weak D match, TRBD2 (6 bases). Germline V gives CDR1 SGHTA, CDR2 FQGNSA. V lost 1 base, J lost 1 base, and 14 bases lay in between. This CDR3 is 16 amino acids long. The CDR3 DNA reads as TGTGCCAGCAGCTTAGTCGCGGGGTGGAGTTCCTACGAGCAGTACTTC. The encoded protein is CASSLVAGWSSYEQYF.

This clonotype was seen a handful of times. Germline and junction disagree at one end, which may indicate a read error. The chain employs TRBV5-6 and TRBJ1-1, with TRBD1 as a possible D gene (5 bases). Germline V lookup: CDR1 SGHDT, CDR2 YYEEEE. This CDR3 spans 13 amino acids. In DNA form, the CDR3 reads TGTGCCAGCAGTTTGGCGGGGGTCCCTGAAGCTTTCTTT. Translating gives CASSLAGVPEAFF.

The chain links TRBV2 to TRBJ2-7, with TRBD2 matching over 13 bases. V gave up 7 bases and J gave up 2 bases; unmatched junction bases: 11. Germline-derived CDR1 and CDR2 are SNHLY and FYNNEI. The CDR3 spans 17 residues. The CDR3, as DNA: TGTGCCAGCAACAGCGGACTAGCGGGAGTTAACCCCTACGAGCAGTACTTC. It encodes CASNSGLAGVNPYEQYF.

This clonotype turned up a few times. The chain joins TRBV12-3 or TRBV12-4 to TRBJ1-2; weak D call: TRBD1 (5 bases). V shed 3 bases and J shed 5 bases, with 16 bases lying between them. This CDR3 has 15 amino acids. Written as DNA, the CDR3 is TGTGCCAGCAGTTTCCTTCAAGGGGCTGGGTATGGCTACACCTTC. Its protein product is CASSFLQGAGYGYTF.